The rows below give T cell receptor beta chains drawn from one sample of a study of blood T cell repertoires in COVID-19. The repertoire was sequenced with immunoSEQ multiplex PCR; TCRdb's copy has only in-frame clones and lacks some. The sample carries fewer than 85,000 clones, roughly 91% recorded once. The sample taken for sequencing was peripheral blood. The receptor source for this set is a woman between 50 and 59 years old in a cohort sampled during active COVID-19. Each CDR3 is given with its conserved first and last residue. Each record gives: V gene, D gene, clone size, J gene, CDR3 DNA, CDR3 protein. A D gene is named only where the DNA matches it firmly. Not every row has a clone size; where given, it reads once, few, many or a size class.

>TRBV18|-|once|TRBJ1-1
TGTGCCAGCTCATCAGACAGAAGCACTGAAGCTTTCTTT
CASSSDRSTEAFF
>TRBV6-1|-|-|TRBJ1-2
TGTGCCAGCAGTGAATCTAGCCTGAAAGAAAACACCTTC
CASSESSLKENTF
>TRBV28|-|-|TRBJ2-4
TGTGCCAGCGCCACGGTTGCGGAGAGGGGGGCCAAAAACATTCAGTACTTC
CASATVAERGAKNIQYF
>TRBV15|-|-|TRBJ1-4
TGTGCCACCAGCAGAGGGGCGGGGCTCGATAATGAAAAACTGTTTTTT
CATSRGAGLDNEKLFF
>TRBV7-9|TRBD2|-|TRBJ2-7
TGTGCCAGCAGCCCGGCGGGGGATACTATCACCTACGAGCAGTACTTC
CASSPAGDTITYEQYF
>TRBV11-3|TRBD2|-|TRBJ2-7
TGTGCCAGCAGCGACCAGGGACTAGCGGAGAACGAGCAGTACTTC
CASSDQGLAENEQYF
>TRBV5-1|TRBD1|-|TRBJ2-7
TGCGCCAGCAGCTTGGGTACAGGGGCTGGGTACGAGCAGTACTTC
CASSLGTGAGYEQYF
>TRBV7-2|-|-|TRBJ2-3
TGTGCCAGCAGCCCCCAGGGGGGAAATACGCAGTATTTT
CASSPQGGNTQYF
>TRBV12-3/TRBV12-4|-|-|TRBJ2-5
TGTGCCAGCAGCCCGCCCACACGCGAGACCCAGTACTTC
CASSPPTRETQYF
>TRBV11-1|-|-|TRBJ2-7
TGTGCCAGCAGCTTCGGAACTATCGTCGACGAGCAGTACTTC
CASSFGTIVDEQYF
>TRBV24-1|TRBD1|-|TRBJ2-5
TGTGCCACCAGTGACACCCGACAGGGAGAGACCCAGTACTTC
CATSDTRQGETQYF
>TRBV3-1/TRBV3-2|TRBD2|-|TRBJ2-2
TGTGCCAGCAGCCATTGGGGGGTCCGGGAGGGGCGCACCGGGGAGCTGTTTTTT
CASSHWGVREGRTGELFF
>TRBV5-4|-|-|TRBJ2-1
TGTGCCAGCAGGGGACTGGTAGACAATGAGCAGTTCTTC
CASRGLVDNEQFF
>TRBV27|-|-|TRBJ1-1
TGTGCCAGCAGTGCCTGGCTGAACACTGAAGCTTTCTTT
CASSAWLNTEAFF
>TRBV7-9|-|-|TRBJ2-7
TGTGCCAGCAGCTTTTCAGGCTCCTACGAGCAGTACTTC
CASSFSGSYEQYF
>TRBV5-6|TRBD1|-|TRBJ1-4
TGTGCCAGCAGCTCGGGACAGGGAGAAGAAAAACTGTTTTTT
CASSSGQGEEKLFF
>TRBV28|TRBD1|-|TRBJ2-7
TGTGCCAGCGGTACAGGGGTCAATCCCTACGAGCAGTACTTC
CASGTGVNPYEQYF
>TRBV5-1|TRBD1|-|TRBJ1-5
TGCGCCAGCAGCCTACAGGGGGATGAGCCCCAGCATTTT
CASSLQGDEPQHF
>TRBV7-2|TRBD2|-|TRBJ2-2
TGTGCCAGCAGCTTAGTAGCGGGAGGGCCTCACGGGGAGCTGTTTTTT
CASSLVAGGPHGELFF